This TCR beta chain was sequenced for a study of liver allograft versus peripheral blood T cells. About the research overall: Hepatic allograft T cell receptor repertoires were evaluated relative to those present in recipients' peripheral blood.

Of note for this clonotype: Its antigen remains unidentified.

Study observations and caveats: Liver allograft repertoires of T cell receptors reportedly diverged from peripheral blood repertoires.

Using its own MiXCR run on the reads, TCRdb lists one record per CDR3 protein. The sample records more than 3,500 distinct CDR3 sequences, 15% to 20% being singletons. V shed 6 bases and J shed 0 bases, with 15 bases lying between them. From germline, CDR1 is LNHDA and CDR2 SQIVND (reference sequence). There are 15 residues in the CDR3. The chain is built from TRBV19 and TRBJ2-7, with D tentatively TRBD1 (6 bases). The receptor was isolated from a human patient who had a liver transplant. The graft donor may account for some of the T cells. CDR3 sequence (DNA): TGTGCCAGTAGCCGGACCCGGGACACCTCCTACGAGCAGTACTTC. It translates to CASSRTRDTSYEQYF.